This T cell receptor beta chain is from a study of cytomegalovirus exposure and HLA in healthy donors. Study as a whole: Counted in an early data release were 75 million to 85 million unique TCRs from HLA-typed donors. Findings and limits, study-wide: Upon later analysis, HLA-associated TCR beta chains proved more clonally expanded than other, equally common chains. Common viral pathogens seemed, in a later analysis, to connect with several of the most significant clusters.

With 60 Vbeta and 13 Jbeta primers, the PCR was carried out. Profiling relied on immunoSEQ multiplex PCR, and the TCRdb table lists in-frame clones only, not all of them. Of approximately 170,000 clones detected, under 85% appear once; the ten largest clones hold over 3%. There are a few counts of this clone. What it binds is unknown. The donors were healthy bone marrow donors. The V segment lost 8 bases and the J segment 3 bases; nucleotides outside the gene matches: 5. CDR3 size: 13 residues. The germline V gene encodes CDR1 MDHEN and CDR2 SYDVKM. The TCR comes from a female donor in good health and CMV-seronegative. The sample consisted of PBMCs. This sequence joins TRBV28 and TRBJ1-2; TRBD1 matches 8 bases. The CDR3 bases are TGTGCCAGCGGCACAGGGGGGGACTATGGCTACACCTTC. This sequence encodes CASGTGGDYGYTF.